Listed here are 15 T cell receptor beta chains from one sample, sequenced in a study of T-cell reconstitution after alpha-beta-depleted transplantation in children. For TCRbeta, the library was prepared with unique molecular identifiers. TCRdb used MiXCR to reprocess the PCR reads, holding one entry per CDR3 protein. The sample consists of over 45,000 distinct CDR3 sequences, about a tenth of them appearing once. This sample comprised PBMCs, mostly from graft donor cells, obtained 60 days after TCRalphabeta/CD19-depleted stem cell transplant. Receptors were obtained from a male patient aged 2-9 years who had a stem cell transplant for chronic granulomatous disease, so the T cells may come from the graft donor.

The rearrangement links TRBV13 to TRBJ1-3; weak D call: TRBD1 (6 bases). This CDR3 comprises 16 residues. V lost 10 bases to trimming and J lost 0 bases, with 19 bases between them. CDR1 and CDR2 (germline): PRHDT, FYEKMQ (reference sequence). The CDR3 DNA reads TGTGCCATGAGCTCCACAGGGACTATCTCTGGAAACACCATATATTTT. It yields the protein CAMSSTGTISGNTIYF.

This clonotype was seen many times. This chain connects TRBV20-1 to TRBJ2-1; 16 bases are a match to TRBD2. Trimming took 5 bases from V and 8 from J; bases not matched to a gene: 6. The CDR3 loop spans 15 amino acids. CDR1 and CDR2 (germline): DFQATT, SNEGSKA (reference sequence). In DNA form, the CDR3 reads TGCAGTGCTGGGGGACTAGCGGGAGGGGGGTATGAGCAGTTCTTC. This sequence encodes CSAGGLAGGGYEQFF.

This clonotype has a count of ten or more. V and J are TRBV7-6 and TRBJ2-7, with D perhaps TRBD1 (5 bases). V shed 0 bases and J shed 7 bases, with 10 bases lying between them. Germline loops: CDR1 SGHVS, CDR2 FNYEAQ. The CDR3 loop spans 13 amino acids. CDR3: CASSLAGPTEQYF. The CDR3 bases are TGTGCCAGCAGCTTAGCGGGGCCGACAGAGCAGTACTTC.

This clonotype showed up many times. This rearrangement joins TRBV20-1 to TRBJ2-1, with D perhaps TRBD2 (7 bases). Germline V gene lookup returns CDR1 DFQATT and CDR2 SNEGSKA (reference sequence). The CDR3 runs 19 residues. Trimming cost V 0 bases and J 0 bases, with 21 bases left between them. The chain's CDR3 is CSARDRGGAGSGSYNEQFF. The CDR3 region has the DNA TGCAGTGCTAGAGATAGAGGGGGAGCGGGGTCTGGCTCCTACAATGAGCAGTTCTTC.

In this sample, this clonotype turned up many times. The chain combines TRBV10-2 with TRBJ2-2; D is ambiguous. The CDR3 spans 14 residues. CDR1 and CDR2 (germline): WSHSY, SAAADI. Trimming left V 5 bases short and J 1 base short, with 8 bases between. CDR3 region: CASSRAMNTGELFF. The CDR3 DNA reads TGCGCCAGCAGTAGGGCCATGAACACCGGGGAGCTGTTTTTT.

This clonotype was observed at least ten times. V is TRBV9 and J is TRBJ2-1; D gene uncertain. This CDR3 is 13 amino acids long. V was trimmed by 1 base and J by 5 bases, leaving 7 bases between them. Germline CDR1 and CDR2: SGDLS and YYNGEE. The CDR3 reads CASSVYDDNEQFF. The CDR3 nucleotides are TGTGCCAGCAGCGTATACGATGACAATGAGCAGTTCTTC.

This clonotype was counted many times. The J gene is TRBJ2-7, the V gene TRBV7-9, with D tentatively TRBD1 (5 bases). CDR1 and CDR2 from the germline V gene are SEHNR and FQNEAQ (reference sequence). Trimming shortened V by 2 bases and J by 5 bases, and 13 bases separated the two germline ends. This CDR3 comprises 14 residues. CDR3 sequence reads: CASSLQSRVHEQYF. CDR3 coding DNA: TGTGCCAGCAGCTTACAGTCCAGGGTCCACGAGCAGTACTTC.

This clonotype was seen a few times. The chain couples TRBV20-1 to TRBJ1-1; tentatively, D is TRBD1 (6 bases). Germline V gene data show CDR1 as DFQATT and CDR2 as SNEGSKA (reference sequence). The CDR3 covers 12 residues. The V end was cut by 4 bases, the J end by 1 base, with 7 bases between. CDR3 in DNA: TGCAGTGCTATGGGACAGAACACTGAAGCTTTCTTT. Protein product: CSAMGQNTEAFF.

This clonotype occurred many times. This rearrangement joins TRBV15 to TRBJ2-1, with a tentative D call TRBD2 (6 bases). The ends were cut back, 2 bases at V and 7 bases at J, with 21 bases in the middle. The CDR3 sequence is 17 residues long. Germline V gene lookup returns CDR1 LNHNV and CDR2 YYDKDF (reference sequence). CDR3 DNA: TGTGCCACCAGCAGACCCATCGGGACTCTTGGGCCTAATGAGCAGTTCTTC. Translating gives CATSRPIGTLGPNEQFF. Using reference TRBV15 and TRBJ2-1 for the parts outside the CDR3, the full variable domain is DAMVIQNPRYQVTQFGKPVTLSCSQTLNHNVMYWYQQKSSQAPKLLFHYYDKDFNNEADTPDNFQSRRPNTSFCFLDIRSPGLGDTAMYLCATSRPIGTLGPNEQFFGPGTRLTVL.

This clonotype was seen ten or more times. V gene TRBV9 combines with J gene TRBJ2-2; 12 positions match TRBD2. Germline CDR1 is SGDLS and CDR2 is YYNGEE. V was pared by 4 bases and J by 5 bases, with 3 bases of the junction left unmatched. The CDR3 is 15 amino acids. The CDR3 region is CASSQGLAGTGELFF. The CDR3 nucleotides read TGTGCCAGCAGCCAAGGACTAGCGGGAACCGGGGAGCTGTTTTTT.

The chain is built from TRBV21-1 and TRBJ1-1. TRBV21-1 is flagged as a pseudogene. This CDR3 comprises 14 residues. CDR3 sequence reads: CASRHWGQNTEAFF. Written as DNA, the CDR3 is TGTGCCAGCCGCCATTGGGGTCAGAACACTGAAGCTTTCTTT.

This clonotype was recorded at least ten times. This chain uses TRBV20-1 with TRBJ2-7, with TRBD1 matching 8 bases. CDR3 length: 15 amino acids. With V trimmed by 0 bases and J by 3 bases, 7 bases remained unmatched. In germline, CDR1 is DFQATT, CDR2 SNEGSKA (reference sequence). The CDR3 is CSARDFQTGVYEQYF. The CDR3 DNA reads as TGCAGTGCTAGAGATTTCCAGACAGGGGTCTACGAGCAGTACTTC.

CDR3 residues: CASSVLAGGDEQYF. The CDR3 nucleotides are TGTGCCAGCAGCGTCCTAGCGGGAGGAGACGAGCAGTACTTC. V is TRBV16 and J is TRBJ2-7, with 11 bases lining up with TRBD2. The germline V gene has CDR1 KGHSY and CDR2 FQNENV. The CDR3 length is 14 residues. The V and J ends lost 5 bases and 5 bases, in that order; junction bases with no gene match: 5.

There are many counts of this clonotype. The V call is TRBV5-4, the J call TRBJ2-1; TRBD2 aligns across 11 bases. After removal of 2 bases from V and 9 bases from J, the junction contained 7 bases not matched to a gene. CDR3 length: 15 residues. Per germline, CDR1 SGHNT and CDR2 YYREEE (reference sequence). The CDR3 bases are TGTGCCAGCAGCTTTTCACTAGCGGGAGAGGGTGAGCAGTTCTTC. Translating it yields CASSFSLAGEGEQFF.

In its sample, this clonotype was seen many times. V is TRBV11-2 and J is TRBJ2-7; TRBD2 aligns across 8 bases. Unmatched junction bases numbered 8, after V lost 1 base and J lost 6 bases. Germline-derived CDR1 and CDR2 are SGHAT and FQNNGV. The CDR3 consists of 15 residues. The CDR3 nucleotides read TGTGCCAGCAGCTTAGCGGGAGGGTTACCGAGCGAGCAGTACTTC. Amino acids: CASSLAGGLPSEQYF.